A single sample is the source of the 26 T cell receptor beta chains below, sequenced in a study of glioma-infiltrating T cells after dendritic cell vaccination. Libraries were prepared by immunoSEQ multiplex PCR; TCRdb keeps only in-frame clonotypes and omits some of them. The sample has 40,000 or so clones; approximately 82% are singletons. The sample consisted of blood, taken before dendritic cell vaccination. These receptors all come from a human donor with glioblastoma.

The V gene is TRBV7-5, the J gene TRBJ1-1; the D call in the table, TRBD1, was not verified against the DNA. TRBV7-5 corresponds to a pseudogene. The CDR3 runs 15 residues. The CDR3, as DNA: TGTGCCAGAAGCCATCGAACAGGGGTGGTTCCTGAAGCTTTCTTT. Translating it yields CARSHRTGVVPEAFF.

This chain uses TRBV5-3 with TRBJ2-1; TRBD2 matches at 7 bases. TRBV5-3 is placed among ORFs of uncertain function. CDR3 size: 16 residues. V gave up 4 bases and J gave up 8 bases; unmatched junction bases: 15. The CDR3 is CARSPRASGQLDEQFF. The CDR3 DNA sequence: TGTGCCAGAAGCCCGCGGGCTAGCGGTCAACTCGATGAGCAGTTCTTC.

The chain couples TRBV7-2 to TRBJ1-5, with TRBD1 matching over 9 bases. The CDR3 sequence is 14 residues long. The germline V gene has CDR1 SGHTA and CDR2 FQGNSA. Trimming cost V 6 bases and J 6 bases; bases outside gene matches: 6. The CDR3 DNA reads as TGTGCCAGCAGTCAGGACAGGGGACCTCAGCCCCAGCATTTT. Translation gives CASSQDRGPQPQHF.

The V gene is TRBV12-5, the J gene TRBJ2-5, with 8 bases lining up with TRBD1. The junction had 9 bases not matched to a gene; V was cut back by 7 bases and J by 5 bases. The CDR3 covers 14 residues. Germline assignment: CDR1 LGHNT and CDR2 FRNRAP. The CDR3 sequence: CASALDRGRETQYF. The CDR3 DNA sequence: TGTGCTAGTGCCCTAGACAGGGGCCGGGAGACCCAGTACTTC.

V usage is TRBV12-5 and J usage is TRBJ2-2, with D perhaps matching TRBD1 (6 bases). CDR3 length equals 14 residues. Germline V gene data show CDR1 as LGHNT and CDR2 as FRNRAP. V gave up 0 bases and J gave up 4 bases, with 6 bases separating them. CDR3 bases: TGTGCTAGTGGTTTGGTACAGGGCACCGGGGAGCTGTTTTTT. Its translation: CASGLVQGTGELFF.

The DNA for the CDR3 is TGCGCCAGCAGCTTAACAGGGATGGCCTACGAGCAGTACTTC. This gives the protein CASSLTGMAYEQYF. The chain couples TRBV5-1 to TRBJ2-7, with D possibly matching TRBD1 (6 bases). CDR1 SGHRS and CDR2 YFSETQ come from the germline V gene. V was trimmed by 2 bases and J by 2 bases, leaving 11 bases between them. The CDR3 is 14 amino acids.

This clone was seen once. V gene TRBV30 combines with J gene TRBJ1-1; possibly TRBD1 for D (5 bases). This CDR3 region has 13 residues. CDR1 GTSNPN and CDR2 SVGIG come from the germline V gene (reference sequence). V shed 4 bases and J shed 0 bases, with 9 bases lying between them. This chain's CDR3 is CAWTGHMNTEAFF. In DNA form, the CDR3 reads TGTGCCTGGACAGGACACATGAACACTGAAGCTTTCTTT.

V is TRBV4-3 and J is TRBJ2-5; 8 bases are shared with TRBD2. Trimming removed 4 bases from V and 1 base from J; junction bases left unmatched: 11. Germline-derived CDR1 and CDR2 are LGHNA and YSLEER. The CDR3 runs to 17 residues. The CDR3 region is CASSLTGRGAIQETQYF. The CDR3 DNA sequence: TGCGCCAGCAGCCTCACGGGGCGGGGGGCGATCCAAGAGACCCAGTACTTC.

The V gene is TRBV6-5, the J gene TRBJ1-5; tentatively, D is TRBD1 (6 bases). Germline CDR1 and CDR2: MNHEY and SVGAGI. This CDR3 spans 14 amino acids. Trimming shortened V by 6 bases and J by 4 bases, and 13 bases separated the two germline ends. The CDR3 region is CASSSEGVNQPQHF. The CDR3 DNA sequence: TGTGCCAGCAGCTCCGAGGGGGTAAATCAGCCCCAGCATTTT.

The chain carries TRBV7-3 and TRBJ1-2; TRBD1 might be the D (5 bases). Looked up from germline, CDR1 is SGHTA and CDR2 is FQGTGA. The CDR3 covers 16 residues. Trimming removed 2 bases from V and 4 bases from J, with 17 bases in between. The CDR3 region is CASSLEKSWGGYGYTF. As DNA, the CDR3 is TGTGCCAGCAGCTTAGAAAAGTCTTGGGGGGGCTATGGCTACACCTTC.

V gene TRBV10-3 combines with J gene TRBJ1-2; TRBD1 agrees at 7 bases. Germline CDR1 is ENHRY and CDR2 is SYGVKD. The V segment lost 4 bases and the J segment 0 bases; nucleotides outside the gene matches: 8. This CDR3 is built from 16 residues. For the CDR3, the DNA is TGTGCCATCAGTGCTACGACAGGGCTGACTAACTATGGCTACACCTTC. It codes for CAISATTGLTNYGYTF.

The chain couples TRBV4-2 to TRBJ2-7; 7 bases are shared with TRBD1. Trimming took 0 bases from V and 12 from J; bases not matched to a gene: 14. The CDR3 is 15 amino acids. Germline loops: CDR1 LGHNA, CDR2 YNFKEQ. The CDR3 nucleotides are TGTGCCAGCAGCCAAGATGGGACAGTACCCTTTATTCGGTACTTC. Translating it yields CASSQDGTVPFIRYF.

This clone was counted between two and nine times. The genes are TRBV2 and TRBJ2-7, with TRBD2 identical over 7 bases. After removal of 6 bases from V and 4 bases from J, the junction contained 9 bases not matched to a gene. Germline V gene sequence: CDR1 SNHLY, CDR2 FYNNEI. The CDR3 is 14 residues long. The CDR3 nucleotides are TGTGCCAGCAGATCGACATGGGGGGGGTACGAGCAGTACTTC. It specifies CASRSTWGGYEQYF. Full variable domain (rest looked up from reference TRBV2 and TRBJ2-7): EPEVTQTPSHQVTQMGQEVILRCVPISNHLYFYWYRQILGQKVEFLVSFYNNEISEKSEIFDDQFSVERPDGSNFTLKIRSTKLEDSAMYFCASRSTWGGYEQYFGPGTRLTVT.

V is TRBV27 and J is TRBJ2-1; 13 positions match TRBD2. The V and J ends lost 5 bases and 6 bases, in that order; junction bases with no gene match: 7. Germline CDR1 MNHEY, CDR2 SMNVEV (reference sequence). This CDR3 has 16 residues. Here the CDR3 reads CASSILAGGLSNEQFF. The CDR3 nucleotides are TGTGCCAGCAGTATACTAGCGGGGGGGCTAAGCAATGAGCAGTTCTTC.

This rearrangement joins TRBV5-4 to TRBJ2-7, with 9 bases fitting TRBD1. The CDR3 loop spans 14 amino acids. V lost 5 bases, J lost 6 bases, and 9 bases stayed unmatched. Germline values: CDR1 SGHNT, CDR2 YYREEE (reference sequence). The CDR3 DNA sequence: TGTGCCAGCAGGCCCGGGACAGGGAAAGTCGAGCAGTACTTC. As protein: CASRPGTGKVEQYF.

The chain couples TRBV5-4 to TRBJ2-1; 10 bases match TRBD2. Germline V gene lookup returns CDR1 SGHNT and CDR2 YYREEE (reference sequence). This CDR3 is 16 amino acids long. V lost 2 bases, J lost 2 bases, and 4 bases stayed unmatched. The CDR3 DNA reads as TGTGCCAGCAGCTTTAGCGGGGGGCGGACCTACAATGAGCAGTTCTTC. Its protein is CASSFSGGRTYNEQFF.

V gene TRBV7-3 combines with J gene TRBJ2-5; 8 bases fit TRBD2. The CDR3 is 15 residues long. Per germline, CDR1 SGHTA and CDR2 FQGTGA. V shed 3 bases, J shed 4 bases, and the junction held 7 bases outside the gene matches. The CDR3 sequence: CASSLNSGAGETQYF. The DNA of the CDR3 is TGTGCCAGCAGCTTGAATAGCGGGGCGGGAGAGACCCAGTACTTC.

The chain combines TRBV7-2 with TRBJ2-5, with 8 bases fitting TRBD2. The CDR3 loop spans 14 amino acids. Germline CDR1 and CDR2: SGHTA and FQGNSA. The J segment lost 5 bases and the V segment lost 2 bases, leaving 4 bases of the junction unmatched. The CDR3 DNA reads TGTGCCAGCAGCTTAAGTAGCGGGGTCGAGACCCAGTACTTC. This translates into CASSLSSGVETQYF.

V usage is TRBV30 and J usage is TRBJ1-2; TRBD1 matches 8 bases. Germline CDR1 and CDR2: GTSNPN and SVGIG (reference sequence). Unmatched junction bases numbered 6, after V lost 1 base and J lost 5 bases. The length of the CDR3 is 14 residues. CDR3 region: CAWSAGQGWYGYTF. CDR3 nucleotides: TGTGCCTGGAGTGCTGGACAGGGTTGGTATGGCTACACCTTC.

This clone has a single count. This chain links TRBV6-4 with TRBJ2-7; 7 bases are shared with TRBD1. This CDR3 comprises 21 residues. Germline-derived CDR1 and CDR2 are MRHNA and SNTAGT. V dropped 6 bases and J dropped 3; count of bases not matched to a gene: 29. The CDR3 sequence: CASRDDRVLGTTIRVYYEQYF. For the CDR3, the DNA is TGTGCCAGCAGGGACGACAGGGTTTTAGGTACTACGATCCGTGTTTACTACGAGCAGTACTTC.

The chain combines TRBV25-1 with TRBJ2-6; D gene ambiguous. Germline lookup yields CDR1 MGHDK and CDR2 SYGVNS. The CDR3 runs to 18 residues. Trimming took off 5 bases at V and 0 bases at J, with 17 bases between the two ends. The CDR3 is CASSSRLLESSGANVLTF. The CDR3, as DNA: TGTGCCAGCAGTTCCCGACTCCTCGAAAGCTCTGGGGCCAACGTCCTGACTTTC.

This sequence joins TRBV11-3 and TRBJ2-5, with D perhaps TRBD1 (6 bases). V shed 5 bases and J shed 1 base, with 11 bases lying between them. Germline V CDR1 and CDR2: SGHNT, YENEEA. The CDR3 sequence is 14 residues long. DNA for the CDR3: TGTGCCAGCAGCCAGGACAGTCTCCAAGAGACCCAGTACTTC. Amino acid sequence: CASSQDSLQETQYF.

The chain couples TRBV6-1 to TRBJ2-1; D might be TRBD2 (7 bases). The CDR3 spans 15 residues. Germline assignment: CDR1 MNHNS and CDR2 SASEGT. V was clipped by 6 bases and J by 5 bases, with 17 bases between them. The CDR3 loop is CASRPRGGGDNEQFF. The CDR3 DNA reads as TGTGCCAGCAGACCTCGAGGGGGAGGGGACAATGAGCAGTTCTTC.

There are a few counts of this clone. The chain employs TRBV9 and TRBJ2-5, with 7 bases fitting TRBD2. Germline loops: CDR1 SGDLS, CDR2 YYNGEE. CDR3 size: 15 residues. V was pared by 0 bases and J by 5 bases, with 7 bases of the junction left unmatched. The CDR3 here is CASSVGGRVGETQYF. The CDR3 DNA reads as TGTGCCAGCAGCGTAGGTGGGAGGGTTGGGGAGACCCAGTACTTC.

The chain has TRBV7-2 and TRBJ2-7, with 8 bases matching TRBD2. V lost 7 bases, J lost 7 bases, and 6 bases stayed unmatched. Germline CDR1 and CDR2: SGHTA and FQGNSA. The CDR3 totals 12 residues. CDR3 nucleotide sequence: TGTGCCAGCACGGGAGGGTCGGAAGAGCAGTACTTC. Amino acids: CASTGGSEEQYF.

The CDR3 DNA is TGTGCCAGCAGATCACTACACGGGACTAGCGGGGACGAGCAGTACTTC. It yields the protein CASRSLHGTSGDEQYF. The chain employs TRBV2 and TRBJ2-7; TRBD2 matches at 13 bases. Per the germline V gene, CDR1 is SNHLY and CDR2 is FYNNEI. Trimming cost V 6 bases and J 5 bases; bases outside gene matches: 10. The CDR3 is 16 residues long. Full variable domain (rest looked up from reference TRBV2 and TRBJ2-7): EPEVTQTPSHQVTQMGQEVILRCVPISNHLYFYWYRQILGQKVEFLVSFYNNEISEKSEIFDDQFSVERPDGSNFTLKIRSTKLEDSAMYFCASRSLHGTSGDEQYFGPGTRLTVT.